This entry concerns a single T cell receptor beta chain. Its antigen remains unknown. These data come from a study of T cell responses to AZD1222 COVID-19 vaccine. Sequencing was performed with immunoSEQ multiplex PCR; in TCRdb, only in-frame clones are kept and a portion is missing. The table includes tens of thousands of clones, over 85% detected once. CDR1 is LGHDT and CDR2 is YNNKEL in the germline V gene (reference sequence). Losses at the gene ends were 0 bases for V and 7 bases for J; bases not matched to a gene: 7. CDR3 size: 16 residues. General study findings and limits: The sample set comprised mostly white British donors with more females, and clonal diversity was possibly underestimated. Unmutated variant regions reportedly attract nearly half of all spike-specific TCRs. Repertoires were obtained only post-peak T cell response. Vaccine-related CD4 TCRs covered spike, predominating at 160-218 and 743-854.

This chain joins TRBV3-1 (or the pseudogene TRBV3-2) and TRBJ2-1; TRBD2 agrees at 9 bases. The source material was peripheral blood, sampled on day 0 of AZD1222 vaccination. The receptor was isolated from an adult in good health. The CDR3 DNA reads as TGTGCCAGCAGCCAAGACAGGCCTAGCGGGAAGAATGAGCAGTTCTTC. Its protein product is CASSQDRPSGKNEQFF.